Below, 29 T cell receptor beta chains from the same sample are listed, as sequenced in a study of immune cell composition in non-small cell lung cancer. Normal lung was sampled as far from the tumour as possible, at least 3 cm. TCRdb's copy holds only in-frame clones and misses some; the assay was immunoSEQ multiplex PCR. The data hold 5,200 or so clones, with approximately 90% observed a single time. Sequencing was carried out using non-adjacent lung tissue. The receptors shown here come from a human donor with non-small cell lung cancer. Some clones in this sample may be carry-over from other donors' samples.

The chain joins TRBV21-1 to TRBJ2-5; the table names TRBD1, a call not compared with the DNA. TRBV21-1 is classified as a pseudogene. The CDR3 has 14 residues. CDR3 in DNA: TGTGCCAGCATCGGAGGGGGCGCGTCGGAGACCCAGTACTTC. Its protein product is CASIGGGASETQYF.

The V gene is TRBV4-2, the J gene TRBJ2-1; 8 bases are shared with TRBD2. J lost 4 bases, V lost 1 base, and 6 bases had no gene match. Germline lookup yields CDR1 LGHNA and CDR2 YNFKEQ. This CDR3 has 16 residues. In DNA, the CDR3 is TGTGCCAGCAGCCAAGCCCAGCGGGGGAGGTACAATGAGCAGTTCTTC. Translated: CASSQAQRGRYNEQFF.

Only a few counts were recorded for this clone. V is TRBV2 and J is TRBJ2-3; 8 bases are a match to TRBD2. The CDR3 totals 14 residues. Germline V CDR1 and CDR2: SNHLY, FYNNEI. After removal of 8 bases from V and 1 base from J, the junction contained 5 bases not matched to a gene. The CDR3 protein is CASFAGGGTDTQYF. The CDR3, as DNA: TGTGCCAGCTTTGCGGGAGGCGGCACAGATACGCAGTATTTT.

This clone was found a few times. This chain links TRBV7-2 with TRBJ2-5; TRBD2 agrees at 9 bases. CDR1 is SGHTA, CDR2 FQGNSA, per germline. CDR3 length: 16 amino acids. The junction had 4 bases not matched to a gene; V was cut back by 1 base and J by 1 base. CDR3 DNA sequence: TGTGCCAGCAGCTTAGTTATTAGCGGGGGCCAAGAGACCCAGTACTTC. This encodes CASSLVISGGQETQYF.

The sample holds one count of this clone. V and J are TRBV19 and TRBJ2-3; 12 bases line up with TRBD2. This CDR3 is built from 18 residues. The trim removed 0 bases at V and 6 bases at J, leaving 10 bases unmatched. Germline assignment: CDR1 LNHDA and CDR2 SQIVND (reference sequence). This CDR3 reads CASSIDLFGLAGRDTQYF. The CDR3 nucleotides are TGTGCCAGTAGTATAGATCTATTTGGACTAGCGGGGCGGGATACGCAGTATTTT.

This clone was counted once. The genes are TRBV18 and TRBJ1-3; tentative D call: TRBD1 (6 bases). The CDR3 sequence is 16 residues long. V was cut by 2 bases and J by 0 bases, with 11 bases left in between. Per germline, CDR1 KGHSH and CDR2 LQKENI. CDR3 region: CASSPTGIGSGNTIYF. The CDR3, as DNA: TGTGCCAGCTCACCAACAGGGATCGGCTCTGGAAACACCATATATTTT. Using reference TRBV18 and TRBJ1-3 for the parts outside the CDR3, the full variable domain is NAGVMQNPRHLVRRRGQEARLRCSPMKGHSHVYWYRQLPEEGLKFMVYLQKENIIDESGMPKERFSAEFPKEGPSILRIQQVVRGDSAAYFCASSPTGIGSGNTIYFGEGSWLTVV.

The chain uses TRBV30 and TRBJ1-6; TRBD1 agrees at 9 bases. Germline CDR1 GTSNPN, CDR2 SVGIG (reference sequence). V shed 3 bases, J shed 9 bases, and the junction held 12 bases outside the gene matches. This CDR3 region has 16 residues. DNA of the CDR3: TGTGCCTGGAGGACGAATTCCGGGACAGGGAGTTCACCCCTCCACTTT. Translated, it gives CAWRTNSGTGSSPLHF.

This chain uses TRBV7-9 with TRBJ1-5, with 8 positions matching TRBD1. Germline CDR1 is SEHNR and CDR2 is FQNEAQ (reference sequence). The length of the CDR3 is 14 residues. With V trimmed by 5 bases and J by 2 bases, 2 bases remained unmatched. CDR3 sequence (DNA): TGTGCCAGCAGCCCGACAGGGGGCAATCAGCCCCAGCATTTT. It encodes CASSPTGGNQPQHF.

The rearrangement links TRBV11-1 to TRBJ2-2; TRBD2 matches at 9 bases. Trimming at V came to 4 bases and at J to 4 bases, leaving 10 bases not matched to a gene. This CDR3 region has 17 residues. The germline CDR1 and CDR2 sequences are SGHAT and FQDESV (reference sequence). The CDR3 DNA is TGTGCCAGCAGCTCCGGCCTTAGCGGGGGAAGCACCGGGGAGCTGTTTTTT. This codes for CASSSGLSGGSTGELFF.

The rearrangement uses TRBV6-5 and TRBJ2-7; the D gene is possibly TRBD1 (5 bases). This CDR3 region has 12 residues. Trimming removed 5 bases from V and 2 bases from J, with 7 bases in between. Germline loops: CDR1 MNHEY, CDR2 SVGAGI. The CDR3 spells CASSQGTYEQYF. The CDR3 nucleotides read TGTGCCAGCAGTCAGGGAACCTACGAGCAGTACTTC.

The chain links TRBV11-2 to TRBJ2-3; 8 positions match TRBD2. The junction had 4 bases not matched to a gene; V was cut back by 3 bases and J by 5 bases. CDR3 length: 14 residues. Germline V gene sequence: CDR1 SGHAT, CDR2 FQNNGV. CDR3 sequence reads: CASSLASGQDTQYF. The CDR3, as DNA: TGTGCCAGCAGCTTGGCTAGCGGGCAAGATACGCAGTATTTT. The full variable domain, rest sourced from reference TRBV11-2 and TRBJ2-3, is EAGVAQSPRYKIIEKRQSVAFWCNPISGHATLYWYQQILGQGPKLLIQFQNNGVVDDSQLPKDRFSAERLKGVDSTLKIQPAKLEDSAVYLCASSLASGQDTQYFGPGTRLTVL.

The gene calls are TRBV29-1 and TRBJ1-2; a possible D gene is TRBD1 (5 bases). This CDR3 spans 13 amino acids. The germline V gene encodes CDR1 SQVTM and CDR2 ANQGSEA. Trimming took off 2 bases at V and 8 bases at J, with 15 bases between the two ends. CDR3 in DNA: TGCAGCGTTGAAATCCGGGTTTGGGGCGGCTACACCTTC. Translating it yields CSVEIRVWGGYTF.

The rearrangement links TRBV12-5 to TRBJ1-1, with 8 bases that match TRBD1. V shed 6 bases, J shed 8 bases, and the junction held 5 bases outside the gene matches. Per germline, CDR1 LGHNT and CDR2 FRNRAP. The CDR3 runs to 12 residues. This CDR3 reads CASGEQGGEAFF. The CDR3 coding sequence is TGTGCTAGTGGGGAACAGGGGGGAGAAGCTTTCTTT.

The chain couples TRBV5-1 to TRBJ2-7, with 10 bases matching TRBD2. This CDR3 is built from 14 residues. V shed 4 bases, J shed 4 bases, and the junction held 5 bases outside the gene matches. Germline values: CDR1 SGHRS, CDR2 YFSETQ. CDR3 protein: CASSIGTSVYEQYF. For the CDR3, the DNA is TGCGCCAGCAGCATAGGGACTAGCGTGTACGAGCAGTACTTC. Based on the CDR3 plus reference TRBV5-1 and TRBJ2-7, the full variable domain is KAGVTQTPRYLIKTRGQQVTLSCSPISGHRSVSWYQQTPGQGLQFLFEYFSETQRNKGNFPGRFSGRQFSNSRSEMNVSTLELGDSALYLCASSIGTSVYEQYFGPGTRLTVT.

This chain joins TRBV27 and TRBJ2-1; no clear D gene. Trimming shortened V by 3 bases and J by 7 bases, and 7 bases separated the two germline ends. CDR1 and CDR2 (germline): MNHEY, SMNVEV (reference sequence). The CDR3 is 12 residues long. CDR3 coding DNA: TGTGCCAGCAGTTTTAGCAAGAATGAGCAGTTCTTC. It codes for CASSFSKNEQFF.

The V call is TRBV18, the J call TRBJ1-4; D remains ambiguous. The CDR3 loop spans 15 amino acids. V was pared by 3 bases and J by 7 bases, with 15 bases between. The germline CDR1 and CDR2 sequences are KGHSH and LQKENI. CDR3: CASSPNGEWGEKLFF. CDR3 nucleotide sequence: TGTGCCAGCTCACCGAACGGGGAGTGGGGTGAAAAACTGTTTTTT. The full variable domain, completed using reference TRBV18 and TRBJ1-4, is NAGVMQNPRHLVRRRGQEARLRCSPMKGHSHVYWYRQLPEEGLKFMVYLQKENIIDESGMPKERFSAEFPKEGPSILRIQQVVRGDSAAYFCASSPNGEWGEKLFFGSGTQLSVL.

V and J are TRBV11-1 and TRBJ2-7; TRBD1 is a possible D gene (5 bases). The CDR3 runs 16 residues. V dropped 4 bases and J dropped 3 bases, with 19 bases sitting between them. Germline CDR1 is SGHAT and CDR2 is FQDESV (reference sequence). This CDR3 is CASSYTQGVSFYEQYF. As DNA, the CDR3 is TGTGCCAGCAGCTACACCCAGGGCGTCAGCTTCTACGAGCAGTACTTC.

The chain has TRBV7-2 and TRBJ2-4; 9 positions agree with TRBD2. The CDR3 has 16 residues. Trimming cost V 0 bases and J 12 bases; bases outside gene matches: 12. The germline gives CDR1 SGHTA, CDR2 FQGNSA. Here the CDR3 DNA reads TGTGCCAGCAGCTTAGCGGGTCAAGTTGCGGGAGGGGCTCAGTACTTC. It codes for CASSLAGQVAGGAQYF. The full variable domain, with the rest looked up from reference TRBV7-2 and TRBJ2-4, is GAGVSQSPSNKVTEKGKDVELRCDPISGHTALYWYRQSLGQGLEFLIYFQGNSAPDKSGLPSDRFSAERTGGSVSTLTIQRTQQEDSAVYLCASSLAGQVAGGAQYFGAGTRLSVL.

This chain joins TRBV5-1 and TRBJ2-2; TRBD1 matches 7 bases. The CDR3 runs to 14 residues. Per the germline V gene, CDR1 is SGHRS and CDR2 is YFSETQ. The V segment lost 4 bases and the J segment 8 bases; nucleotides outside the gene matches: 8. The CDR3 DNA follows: TGCGCCAGCAGCCGTGACAGGGTCGGAGGGGAGCTGTTTTTT. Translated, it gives CASSRDRVGGELFF.

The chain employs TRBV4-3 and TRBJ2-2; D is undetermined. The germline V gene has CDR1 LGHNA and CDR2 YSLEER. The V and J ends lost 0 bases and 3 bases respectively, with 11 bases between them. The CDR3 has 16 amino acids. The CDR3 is CASSQDRDSYTGELFF. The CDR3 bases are TGCGCCAGCAGCCAAGATCGAGACTCGTACACCGGGGAGCTGTTTTTT.

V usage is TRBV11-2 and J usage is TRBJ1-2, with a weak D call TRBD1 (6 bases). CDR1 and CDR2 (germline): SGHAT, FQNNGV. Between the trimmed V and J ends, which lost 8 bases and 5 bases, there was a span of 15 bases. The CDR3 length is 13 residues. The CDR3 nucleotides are TGTGCCAGCGGGGGCCTACTGGCTTATGGCTACACCTTC. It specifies CASGGLLAYGYTF.

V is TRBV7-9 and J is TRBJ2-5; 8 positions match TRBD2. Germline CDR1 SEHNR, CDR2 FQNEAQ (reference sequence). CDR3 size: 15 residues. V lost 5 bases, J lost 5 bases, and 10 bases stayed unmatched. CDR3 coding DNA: TGTGCCAGCAGCAGGGGAGCGGGGGTAGATGAGACCCAGTACTTC. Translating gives CASSRGAGVDETQYF.

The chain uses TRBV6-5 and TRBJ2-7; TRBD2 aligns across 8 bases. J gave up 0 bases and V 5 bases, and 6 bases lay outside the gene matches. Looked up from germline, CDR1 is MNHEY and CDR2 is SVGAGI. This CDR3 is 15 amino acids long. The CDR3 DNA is TGTGCCAGCAGTCCGTTAAGCGGGAGCTCCTACGAGCAGTACTTC. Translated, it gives CASSPLSGSSYEQYF.

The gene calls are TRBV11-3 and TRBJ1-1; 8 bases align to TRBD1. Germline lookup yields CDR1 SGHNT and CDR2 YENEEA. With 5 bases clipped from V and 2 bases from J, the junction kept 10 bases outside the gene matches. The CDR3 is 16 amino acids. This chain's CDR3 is CASSRGPDRGNTEAFF. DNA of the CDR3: TGTGCCAGCAGCAGAGGGCCCGACAGGGGAAACACTGAAGCTTTCTTT. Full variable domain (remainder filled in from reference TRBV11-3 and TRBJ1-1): EAGVVQSPRYKIIEKKQPVAFWCNPISGHNTLYWYLQNLGQGPELLIRYENEEAVDDSQLPKDRFSAERLKGVDSTLKIQPAELGDSAVYLCASSRGPDRGNTEAFFGQGTRLTVV.

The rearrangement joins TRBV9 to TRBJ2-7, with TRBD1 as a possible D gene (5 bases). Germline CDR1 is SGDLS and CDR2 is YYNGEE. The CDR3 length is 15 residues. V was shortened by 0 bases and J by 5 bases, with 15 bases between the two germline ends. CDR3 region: CASSVAQGDGHEQYF. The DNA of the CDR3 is TGTGCCAGCAGCGTAGCTCAAGGGGATGGCCACGAGCAGTACTTC.

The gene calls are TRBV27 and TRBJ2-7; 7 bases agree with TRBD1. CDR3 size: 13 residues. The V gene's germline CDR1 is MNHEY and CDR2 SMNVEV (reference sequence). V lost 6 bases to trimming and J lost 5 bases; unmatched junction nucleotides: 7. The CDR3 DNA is TGTGCCAGCAGACTGACAGGGAACGACGAGCAGTACTTC. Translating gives CASRLTGNDEQYF.

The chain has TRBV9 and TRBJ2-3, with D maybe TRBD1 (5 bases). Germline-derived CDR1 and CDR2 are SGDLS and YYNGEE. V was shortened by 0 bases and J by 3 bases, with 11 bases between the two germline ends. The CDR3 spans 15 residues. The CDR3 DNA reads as TGTGCCAGCAGCGTAGAGCAGGGAAGGACAGATACGCAGTATTTT. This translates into CASSVEQGRTDTQYF.

Here the CDR3 DNA reads TGTGCCAGCAGCTTGGGTCTTCGGGGCTACGAGCAGTACTTC. As protein: CASSLGLRGYEQYF. This sequence joins TRBV5-6 and TRBJ2-7; the D gene is possibly TRBD2 (5 bases). The CDR3 extends over 14 amino acids. Between the trimmed V and J ends, which lost 0 bases and 3 bases, there was a span of 10 bases. The germline gives CDR1 SGHDT, CDR2 YYEEEE.

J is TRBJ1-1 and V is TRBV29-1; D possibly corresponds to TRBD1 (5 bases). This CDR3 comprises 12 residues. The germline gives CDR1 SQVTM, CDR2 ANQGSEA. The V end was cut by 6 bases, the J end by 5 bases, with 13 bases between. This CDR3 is CSVASRTTEAFF. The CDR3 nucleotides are TGCAGCGTGGCTTCCCGGACAACTGAAGCTTTCTTT.